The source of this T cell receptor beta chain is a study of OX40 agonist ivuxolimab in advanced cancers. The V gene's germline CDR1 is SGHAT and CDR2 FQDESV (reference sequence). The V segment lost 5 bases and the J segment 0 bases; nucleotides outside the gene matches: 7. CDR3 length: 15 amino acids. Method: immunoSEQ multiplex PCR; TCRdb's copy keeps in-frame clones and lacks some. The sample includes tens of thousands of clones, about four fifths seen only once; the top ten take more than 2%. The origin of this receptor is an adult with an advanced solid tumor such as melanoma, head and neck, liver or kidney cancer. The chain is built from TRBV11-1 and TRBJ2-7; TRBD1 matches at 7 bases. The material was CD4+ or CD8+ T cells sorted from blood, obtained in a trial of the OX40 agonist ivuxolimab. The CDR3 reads CASSATGTVSYEQYF. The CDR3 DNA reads TGTGCCAGCAGCGCCACCGGGACAGTCTCCTACGAGCAGTACTTC.